Listed below are T cell receptor beta chains from one sample, sequenced in a study of T cells in Graves' hyperthyroidism and ophthalmopathy. TCRdb re-derived calls from the multiplex PCR reads in MiXCR, one entry per CDR3 protein. The sample gives 200,000 to 300,000 distinct CDR3 sequences, 16% of which show up once; 28% is in the top ten. Sequencing used blood. Every receptor here comes from a woman aged 18-35 years with Graves' ophthalmopathy. CDR3s include the opening cysteine and the closing phenylalanine or tryptophan. A D gene is named only where the DNA matches it firmly. Clone size is stated in some rows and not others, as once, few, many or a class when expanded.

CDR3aa: CASSPRAGAKTEAFF
CDR3nt: TGCGCCAGCAGCCCACGGGCAGGGGCCAAAACTGAAGCTTTCTTT
j_gene: TRBJ1-1
len: 15
d_gene: .
abundance: .
v_gene: TRBV5-1

CDR3aa: CASSLALGARDYGYTF
CDR3nt: TGCGCCAGCAGCTTGGCCCTGGGGGCGCGGGACTATGGCTACACCTTC
j_gene: TRBJ1-2
len: 16
d_gene: .
abundance: many
v_gene: TRBV5-1

CDR3aa: CASSLDSRSHNEQFF
CDR3nt: TGCGCCAGCAGCTTGGACAGTAGGTCCCACAATGAGCAGTTCTTC
j_gene: TRBJ2-1
len: 15
d_gene: .
abundance: few
v_gene: TRBV5-1

CDR3aa: CASSHRGLGIQTQYF
CDR3nt: TGTGCCAGCAGCCACCGGGGTTTGGGGATTCAGACCCAGTACTTC
j_gene: TRBJ2-5
len: 15
d_gene: .
abundance: many
v_gene: TRBV3-1

CDR3aa: CASSYSPYSSGSANEQFF
CDR3nt: TGTGCCAGCAGTTACTCCCCGTACTCTAGCGGGAGTGCCAATGAGCAGTTCTTC
j_gene: TRBJ2-1
len: 18
d_gene: TRBD2
abundance: .
v_gene: TRBV6-2/TRBV6-3

CDR3aa: CASSLGQGGTDTQYF
CDR3nt: TGTGCCAGCAGCTTAGGTCAGGGAGGCACAGATACGCAGTATTTT
j_gene: TRBJ2-3
len: 15
d_gene: .
abundance: many
v_gene: TRBV7-9

CDR3aa: CASSLAGTSGYEQYF
CDR3nt: TGTGCCAGCAGCTTAGCCGGGACTAGCGGTTACGAGCAGTACTTC
j_gene: TRBJ2-7
len: 15
d_gene: TRBD2
abundance: once
v_gene: TRBV11-1

CDR3aa: CASSQVGAAEKLFF
CDR3nt: TGCGCCAGCAGCCAAGTAGGGGCGGCTGAAAAACTGTTTTTT
j_gene: TRBJ1-4
len: 14
d_gene: .
abundance: few
v_gene: TRBV4-1

CDR3aa: CASSFPLDGGYTF
CDR3nt: TGTGCCAGCAGTTTTCCTCTGGATGGGGGCTACACCTTC
j_gene: TRBJ1-2
len: 13
d_gene: .
abundance: many
v_gene: TRBV28

CDR3aa: CASSSRQGNYGYTF
CDR3nt: TGTGCCAGCAGCTCACGACAGGGCAACTATGGCTACACCTTC
j_gene: TRBJ1-2
len: 14
d_gene: TRBD1
abundance: many
v_gene: TRBV12-3/TRBV12-4

CDR3aa: CASSLVTGGIADTQYF
CDR3nt: TGCGCCAGCAGCTTGGTGACAGGGGGCATTGCAGATACGCAGTATTTT
j_gene: TRBJ2-3
len: 16
d_gene: TRBD1
abundance: many
v_gene: TRBV5-1

CDR3aa: CASSTPGLAELSSYNEQFF
CDR3nt: TGTGCCAGTAGTACTCCGGGACTAGCGGAACTAAGCTCCTACAATGAGCAGTTCTTC
j_gene: TRBJ2-1
len: 19
d_gene: TRBD2
abundance: few
v_gene: TRBV19

CDR3aa: CASKLGSETQYF
CDR3nt: TGTGCCAGCAAGTTGGGGTCGGAGACCCAGTACTTC
j_gene: TRBJ2-5
len: 12
d_gene: .
abundance: many
v_gene: TRBV2

CDR3aa: CASSFRAVNQPQHF
CDR3nt: TGTGCCAGCAGTTTCCGGGCGGTCAATCAGCCCCAGCATTTT
j_gene: TRBJ1-5
len: 14
d_gene: .
abundance: many
v_gene: TRBV27

CDR3aa: CASSPVNSGNTIYF
CDR3nt: TGTGCCAGCAGCCCGGTAAACTCTGGAAACACCATATATTTT
j_gene: TRBJ1-3
len: 14
d_gene: .
abundance: .
v_gene: TRBV7-9

CDR3aa: CASSLRGGASGANVLTF
CDR3nt: TGTGCCAGCAGCCTTAGGGGGGGGGCGTCTGGGGCCAACGTCCTGACTTTC
j_gene: TRBJ2-6
len: 17
d_gene: .
abundance: many
v_gene: TRBV11-2

CDR3aa: CASSIGSSPLHF
CDR3nt: TGTGCCAGCAGTATTGGGAGCTCACCCCTCCACTTT
j_gene: TRBJ1-6
len: 12
d_gene: .
abundance: .
v_gene: TRBV27

CDR3aa: CASSEASRGPGELFF
CDR3nt: TGTGCCAGCAGTGAAGCGTCCAGGGGGCCCGGGGAGCTGTTTTTT
j_gene: TRBJ2-2
len: 15
d_gene: TRBD1
abundance: .
v_gene: TRBV6-1

CDR3aa: CASSIFGQGGNEQFF
CDR3nt: TGTGCCAGTAGTATCTTTGGTCAGGGTGGCAATGAGCAGTTCTTC
j_gene: TRBJ2-1
len: 15
d_gene: .
abundance: few
v_gene: TRBV19

CDR3aa: CASSLGTFKETQYF
CDR3nt: TGTGCCAGCAGCCTTGGGACTTTTAAAGAGACCCAGTACTTC
j_gene: TRBJ2-5
len: 14
d_gene: .
abundance: many
v_gene: TRBV11-2

CDR3aa: CASSFTYTDTQYF
CDR3nt: TGTGCCAGCAGTTTTACTTACACAGATACGCAGTATTTT
j_gene: TRBJ2-3
len: 13
d_gene: .
abundance: many
v_gene: TRBV6-5

CDR3aa: CASRSARDNEQFF
CDR3nt: TGTGCCAGCAGATCGGCCAGGGACAATGAGCAGTTCTTC
j_gene: TRBJ2-1
len: 13
d_gene: .
abundance: many
v_gene: TRBV6-1

CDR3aa: CSVVAGTDVLYNEQFF
CDR3nt: TGCAGCGTGGTTGCCGGGACAGATGTTCTGTACAATGAGCAGTTCTTC
j_gene: TRBJ2-1
len: 16
d_gene: TRBD1
abundance: many
v_gene: TRBV29-1

CDR3aa: CASSGGLAGGIRVRNEQFF
CDR3nt: TGTGCCAGCAGTGGCGGACTAGCGGGGGGGATCCGGGTTCGCAATGAGCAGTTCTTC
j_gene: TRBJ2-1
len: 19
d_gene: TRBD2
abundance: .
v_gene: TRBV2

CDR3aa: CASSMGGELFF
CDR3nt: TGTGCCAGCAGCATGGGCGGGGAGCTGTTTTTT
j_gene: TRBJ2-2
len: 11
d_gene: .
abundance: many
v_gene: TRBV5-6

CDR3aa: CASSFVSGTGGLTDTQYF
CDR3nt: TGTGCCAGCAGCTTCGTCTCTGGGACAGGGGGCTTGACAGATACGCAGTATTTT
j_gene: TRBJ2-3
len: 18
d_gene: TRBD1
abundance: many
v_gene: TRBV7-2

CDR3aa: CASSLRSNYGYTF
CDR3nt: TGTGCCAGCAGTTTACGCTCTAACTATGGCTACACCTTC
j_gene: TRBJ1-2
len: 13
d_gene: .
abundance: many
v_gene: TRBV12-3/TRBV12-4

CDR3aa: CASSIGTAFYNEQFF
CDR3nt: TGTGCCAGCAGCATCGGGACTGCCTTTTACAATGAGCAGTTCTTC
j_gene: TRBJ2-1
len: 15
d_gene: .
abundance: few
v_gene: TRBV7-2

CDR3aa: CASSELAGGRTDTQYF
CDR3nt: TGTGCCAGCAGTGAATTGGCCGGCGGACGCACAGATACGCAGTATTTT
j_gene: TRBJ2-3
len: 16
d_gene: .
abundance: few
v_gene: TRBV6-1

CDR3aa: CASSRVNTEAFF
CDR3nt: TGTGCCAGCTCACGCGTGAACACTGAAGCTTTCTTT
j_gene: TRBJ1-1
len: 12
d_gene: .
abundance: many
v_gene: TRBV18

CDR3aa: CASRPDRGALGALNQPQHF
CDR3nt: TGTGCCAGCAGACCTGATCGTGGGGCCTTGGGCGCTCTAAATCAGCCCCAGCATTTT
j_gene: TRBJ1-5
len: 19
d_gene: .
abundance: many
v_gene: TRBV28

CDR3aa: CASSIDSNYGYTF
CDR3nt: TGTGCCAGCAGTATTGACAGTAACTATGGCTACACCTTC
j_gene: TRBJ1-2
len: 13
d_gene: .
abundance: many
v_gene: TRBV2

CDR3aa: CASSSRDPTYEQYF
CDR3nt: TGTGCCAGCAGCTCCAGGGATCCAACCTACGAGCAGTACTTC
j_gene: TRBJ2-7
len: 14
d_gene: .
abundance: many
v_gene: TRBV6-1

CDR3aa: CASSVDGGGLGNIQYF
CDR3nt: TGTGCCAGCAGCGTAGATGGGGGGGGCCTCGGAAACATTCAGTACTTC
j_gene: TRBJ2-4
len: 16
d_gene: .
abundance: few
v_gene: TRBV9

CDR3aa: CASRTSGRVNEQFF
CDR3nt: TGCGCCAGCCGGACTAGCGGGAGGGTCAATGAGCAGTTCTTC
j_gene: TRBJ2-1
len: 14
d_gene: TRBD2
abundance: many
v_gene: TRBV5-1

CDR3aa: CSARESDRGYTGELFF
CDR3nt: TGCAGTGCTAGAGAATCCGACAGGGGGTACACCGGGGAGCTGTTTTTT
j_gene: TRBJ2-2
len: 16
d_gene: TRBD1
abundance: many
v_gene: TRBV20-1

CDR3aa: CASARTGEQYF
CDR3nt: TGTGCCAGCGCACGGACGGGGGAGCAGTACTTC
j_gene: TRBJ2-7
len: 11
d_gene: .
abundance: many
v_gene: TRBV3-1

CDR3aa: CASSPDRSGRRVNEQFF
CDR3nt: TGTGCCAGCTCACCAGATAGAAGCGGGAGACGTGTAAATGAGCAGTTCTTC
j_gene: TRBJ2-1
len: 17
d_gene: TRBD2
abundance: few
v_gene: TRBV18

CDR3aa: CASSLGARKYYEQYF
CDR3nt: TGTGCCAGCAGCTTAGGAGCGCGCAAGTACTACGAGCAGTACTTC
j_gene: TRBJ2-7
len: 15
d_gene: .
abundance: many
v_gene: TRBV7-9

CDR3aa: CASSQGLAGGGYNEQFF
CDR3nt: TGTGCCAGCAGCCAGGGACTAGCGGGAGGGGGGTACAATGAGCAGTTCTTC
j_gene: TRBJ2-1
len: 17
d_gene: TRBD2
abundance: .
v_gene: TRBV11-2

CDR3aa: CASSLTGEEQYF
CDR3nt: TGTGCCAGCAGCTTAACAGGGGAAGAGCAGTACTTC
j_gene: TRBJ2-7
len: 12
d_gene: .
abundance: many
v_gene: TRBV7-3

CDR3aa: CASSLYGPGTGVTNEKLFF
CDR3nt: TGTGCCAGCAGCTTGTACGGTCCCGGGACAGGGGTCACTAATGAAAAACTGTTTTTT
j_gene: TRBJ1-4
len: 19
d_gene: TRBD1
abundance: .
v_gene: TRBV11-2

CDR3aa: CASSYYYRIRGSNYGYTF
CDR3nt: TGTGCCAGCAGTTACTATTACAGGATCAGGGGATCTAACTATGGCTACACCTTC
j_gene: TRBJ1-2
len: 18
d_gene: .
abundance: many
v_gene: TRBV6-5

CDR3aa: CSARGGPQETQYF
CDR3nt: TGCAGTGCTAGGGGGGGGCCCCAAGAGACCCAGTACTTC
j_gene: TRBJ2-5
len: 13
d_gene: .
abundance: many
v_gene: TRBV20-1

CDR3aa: CASRLGTAGGNQPQHF
CDR3nt: TGTGCCAGCAGGCTCGGGACAGCTGGGGGCAATCAGCCCCAGCATTTT
j_gene: TRBJ1-5
len: 16
d_gene: TRBD1
abundance: many
v_gene: TRBV2

CDR3aa: CSARRGGEDGYTF
CDR3nt: TGCAGTGCTAGGCGGGGGGGAGAAGATGGCTACACCTTC
j_gene: TRBJ1-2
len: 13
d_gene: .
abundance: many
v_gene: TRBV20-1

CDR3aa: CASSFEPISGRFSGNTIYF
CDR3nt: TGTGCCAGCAGCTTCGAACCAATATCGGGCAGGTTCTCTGGAAACACCATATATTTT
j_gene: TRBJ1-3
len: 19
d_gene: .
abundance: .
v_gene: TRBV5-5

CDR3aa: CASARRTQAFF
CDR3nt: TGTGCCAGCGCCCGACGGACGCAAGCTTTCTTT
j_gene: TRBJ1-1
len: 11
d_gene: .
abundance: many
v_gene: TRBV19

CDR3aa: CASSPGLAGGPSEQFF
CDR3nt: TGTGCCAGCTCACCAGGACTAGCGGGAGGGCCGAGTGAGCAGTTCTTC
j_gene: TRBJ2-1
len: 16
d_gene: TRBD2
abundance: many
v_gene: TRBV18

CDR3aa: CASTRVTGGYTGELFF
CDR3nt: TGTGCCAGCACCCGAGTAACAGGGGGCTACACCGGGGAGCTGTTTTTT
j_gene: TRBJ2-2
len: 16
d_gene: TRBD1
abundance: many
v_gene: TRBV12-3/TRBV12-4

CDR3aa: CASSGGLAGGPSQETQYF
CDR3nt: TGTGCCAGCAGCGGAGGACTAGCGGGAGGGCCTTCCCAAGAGACCCAGTACTTC
j_gene: TRBJ2-5
len: 18
d_gene: TRBD2
abundance: many
v_gene: TRBV9

CDR3aa: CASSVGGWAGELFF
CDR3nt: TGTGCCAGCAGCGTAGGGGGGTGGGCCGGGGAGCTGTTTTTT
j_gene: TRBJ2-2
len: 14
d_gene: .
abundance: .
v_gene: TRBV9

CDR3aa: CASTLSFRSGGLDTQYF
CDR3nt: TGTGCCAGCACCCTCAGTTTCCGTAGCGGGGGGCTAGATACGCAGTATTTT
j_gene: TRBJ2-3
len: 17
d_gene: TRBD2
abundance: many
v_gene: TRBV27

CDR3aa: CASSPHPYNEQFF
CDR3nt: TGTGCCAGCAGCCCCCACCCCTACAATGAGCAGTTCTTC
j_gene: TRBJ2-1
len: 13
d_gene: .
abundance: many
v_gene: TRBV7-2